Given below is one T cell receptor (beta chain) in context. This clonotype was seen ten or more times. It lacks a known antigen. Per-base qualities were not stored, and no clone one base away is much larger. This sample is part of a study of T cells in Graves' hyperthyroidism and ophthalmopathy (dated by TCRdb to about 2019). For context, the study as a whole: Peripheral blood samples were taken at the time of initial diagnosis, prior to any treatment. TCR Vbeta CDR3 sequencing of 120 to 150 peripheral blood samples (over 40 ophthalmopathy, 75 to 85 hyperthyroidism and roughly 17 progressor patients) is reported in the paper. Once sampling was done, hyperthyroidism patients were given methimazole at a starting dose of 30 mg daily, whereas ophthalmopathy patients were given high-dose intravenous methylprednisolone. For training and testing, the roughly 100 patients in the discovery cohort were randomly divided in a 7:3 ratio. To identify TCR V-J signatures that set the groups apart, the researchers used a discovery cohort of 95 to 100 patients, made up of 40 to 45 with Graves' ophthalmopathy and about 60 with stable Graves' hyperthyroidism. An independent validation cohort of around 19 hyperthyroidism patients and 17 patients who later progressed to ophthalmopathy tested prospective prediction of ophthalmopathy. Thyroid tissue and blood T-cell repertoires from several Graves' hyperthyroidism patients were also compared in the study. General conclusions and limits of the study: During validation, the model predicted progression to ophthalmopathy a median of approximately six months ahead of onset, with almost 71% sensitivity and 72.22% specificity. Most expanded thyroid clonotypes (frequency above 0.001) were also detected in blood, a finding suggesting that blood repertoires may reflect thyroid immune responses. Ophthalmopathy was separated from stable hyperthyroidism by a 13 V-J signature model, with approximately 85% sensitivity and about 84% specificity obtained in cross-validation and 80%/75% obtained in testing. No statistical method was used to fix the sample size in advance, and group allocation was not hidden from the investigators.

Amplification of TCR beta CDR3 regions was carried out from RNA transcripts. A first-round RT-PCR of the TCR CDR3 used the HTBI primer set with the Qiagen OneStep RT-PCR kit. The libraries were constructed in a second round of multiplex PCR and then size-selected and purified. The libraries were sequenced on an Illumina HiSeq2000 using paired-end 100 bp reads. On the authors' methods: SOAPnuke was used to process the raw data, removing reads that contained adapters or uncalled bases, had a mean Phred below 15, or lacked an exact match to the constant primer or identifier. COPE v1.2.5 was used to merge high-quality paired reads, and clonotypes were defined as unique nucleotide sequences. MiTCR v1.1 was used to align clonotypes to the IMGT TRBV, TRBD and TRBJ reference segments. The analysis was restricted to V-J combinations with a frequency above 0.0001, which together covered over 99% of the repertoires. The TCS score was defined as the ratio of F50 (clonal expansion) to E x V (chaos), calculated using BLOSUM62-based TCRdist between CDR3 peptides within each V-J. Welch's t-statistics and random forest reduced 450 to 600 V-J features to about 13, which were used in a naive Bayes classifier (R e1071). TCRdb took the public reads, trimmed them with fastp at Q25, ran MiXCR for clone calling and kept in-frame beta chains. For every CDR3 protein sequence, its rows merge into one entry that carries the most common genes and DNA. TCRdb's processing, not the study's, gives the V and J calls here. This sample holds about 560,000 distinct CDR3 sequences; 15% to 18% were observed only once. The top ten hold about 7% of the sample.

A patient counted as having stable Graves' hyperthyroidism if no progression to ophthalmopathy occurred over 18 months of follow-up. Hyperthyroidism patients were newly diagnosed, had a disease duration of under 2 months, and were aged 18 to 65 years. Any patient with an uncontrolled infection, another autoimmune disease, pregnancy or lactation was excluded. Diagnoses relied on clinical symptoms, serum thyroxine and TRAb, thyroid ultrasound and orbital computed tomography. PBMCs were isolated from around 10 ml of fresh peripheral blood by Ficoll-Paque density gradient centrifugation. Trizol reagent was used to extract total RNA, and RNA quality was then checked on an Agilent 2100 Bioanalyzer. The clonotype originates from a woman aged 25 to 39 with Graves' hyperthyroidism. Material: blood.

The sequenced DNA: TGTGCCAGCAATGAACCGGCAAGGAACACTGAAGCTTTCTTT. Translation gives CASNEPARNTEAFF. The chain couples TRBV6-2 or TRBV6-3 to TRBJ1-1; there is no confident call for the D gene. CDR1 MNHEY and CDR2 SVGEGT were looked up in the germline V gene. Including the terminal cysteine and phenylalanine, the CDR3 comprises 14 residues. Of all the DNA, just the CDR3 is kept, 42 bases in frame from base 1. Trimming takes 7 bases from V and 1 base from J, and the germline ends sit 13 bases apart.